The subject of this entry is one T cell receptor (beta chain). Its antigen is currently unknown. The CDR3 runs 13 residues. The V gene's germline CDR1 is MNHEY and CDR2 SVGAGI. Trimming took off 7 bases at V and 4 bases at J, with 11 bases between the two ends. This entry belongs to a study of T cell responses to AZD1222 COVID-19 vaccine. Profiled with immunoSEQ multiplex PCR; TCRdb holds only in-frame clones, not every one. The sample has under 150,000 clones; around 94% are singletons. Study-level points and caveats: Researchers report vaccine-associated CD4 TCRs spanning spike, with dominance at 160-218 and 743-854.

Sequencing used peripheral blood, obtained 28 days after the second AZD1222 dose. This sequence joins TRBV6-5 and TRBJ2-1, with D unresolved. This clonotype was sampled from an adult who received the AZD1222 COVID-19 vaccine. The CDR3 loop reads CASTKGLYNEQFF. The CDR3 DNA sequence: TGTGCCAGCACGAAGGGCTTATACAATGAGCAGTTCTTC.